This TCR beta chain was observed in a study of molecular identifiers for immune sequencing clone quantification. Study-wide findings and caveats: It was shown that clones above 20 RNA copies held over 97% of effector molecules, but under 1% in naive cells.

The sample holds a few counts of this clonotype. The antigen is undetermined. Trimming removed 2 bases from V and 3 bases from J, with 11 bases in between. Germline lookup yields CDR1 MNHEY and CDR2 SMNVEV (reference sequence). This CDR3 is 15 amino acids long. TCRdb used MiXCR to reprocess the PCR reads, holding one entry per CDR3 protein. This sample has a few hundred thousand distinct CDR3 sequences, with roughly a fifth found just once. The TCR originated in a human donor in good health. Some libraries in this study had Jurkat cell RNA spiked in. Source material: naive CD8+ T cells from blood, with Jurkat cell RNA spiked in. Subset described: FACS-sorted CD8+CD4-CCR7+CD45RA+ naive T cells. The chain links TRBV27 to TRBJ2-1, with D perhaps assigned TRBD1 or TRBD2 (5 bases each). Here the CDR3 DNA reads TGTGCCAGCAGTTTAACGGGGACCCTCTACAATGAGCAGTTCTTC. This translates into CASSLTGTLYNEQFF.